This T cell receptor (beta chain) was captured by sequencing in a study of cytomegalovirus exposure and HLA in healthy donors (dated by TCRdb to the late 2010s). Regarding the complete study: In an earlier analysis of roughly 500 of the donors, 250 to 350 Gb of sequence data and 90 million to 120 million unique TCR beta sequences from about 179 million T cells were reported. An early release that covered about 640 HLA-typed donors contained 300 to 350 gigabases of sequencing data and tens of millions of unique TCR sequences. Of the 350 to 450 genotyped donors, roughly 80% fell in the genetic ancestry cluster associated with self-reported Caucasian donors. The study aimed to test whether cataloging public T cell receptors could reveal signatures of past pathogen exposure. The study used immunosequencing to profile the T cell repertoires of 600 to 850 subjects and linked those repertoires to cytomegalovirus serostatus. Besides the first cohort of some 670 subjects, a separate validation cohort made up of 90 to 150 different subjects was used. High-throughput TCR immunosequencing, statistical association of individual TCRs with disease status, and machine learning were combined to predict cytomegalovirus infection status. A later analysis re-analyzed previously published TCR beta repertoires from approximately 700 donors and added high-resolution HLA genotyping to study TCR occurrence patterns. The later analysis used no new phenotypic data to find candidate immune exposures, relying instead on TCR beta sequences and their occurrence across donors. An earlier analysis of more than 450 of the donors used high-throughput TCR beta sequencing to judge whether each TCR beta V gene segment behaved as functional or pseudogenic. Donor age, sex, ethnicity and CMV serostatus were collected together with the repertoire data. A later genetic analysis took genome-wide SNP genotypes for about three fifths of the 666 donors and used that subset as a discovery cohort. Every repertoire in the discovery cohort had been generated on one and the same sequencing platform. HLA typing covered class I and class II loci at four-digit resolution. The number of typed donors differed by locus: roughly 620-630 for A, B, C, DRB1 and DQB1; approximately 520 for DQA1; roughly 600 for DPA1; and about 450 for DPB1. A handful of DR-DQ haplotypes were handled as single units for association and clustering because linkage in the cohort was strong. Across about 370 genotyped donors of the cohort, an average of about 240,000 unique TCR beta nucleotide sequences per donor were sequenced, and about a sixth of those sequences were non-productive. The research as a whole found: Some IMGT-functional V segments, including TRBV6-2 and TRBV6-3, could not be distinguished by the 87-base-pair reads and were therefore excluded. The authors suggested that the approach could potentially be generalized to other disease states and immunological phenotypes. A cluster of highly shared sequence variants was judged likely to represent a technical artifact of the sequencing pipeline. Because HLA typing was missing for some donors at each locus, association tests included only the typed subset. A later genetic analysis reported fewer N-insertions in productive TCRs among donors in an Asian-associated ancestry cluster than the approximately 700-donor mean. Immune exposure information for the cohort was limited to CMV serostatus. Cytomegalovirus status was reported to be diagnosed by the classifier with high specificity and sensitivity in both the original and validation cohorts. Linkage disequilibrium might explain the correlated functional status among segregating V segments, but an unknown experimental factor could not be ruled out. A further reported finding was that TCR beta sequences accurately predicted the HLA-A and HLA-B alleles for most subjects in the first cohort. A few of the identified cytomegalovirus-associated TCR beta chains were confirmed in vitro to be specific for cytomegalovirus antigens. A later analysis found that most CMV-associated TCR beta chains appeared HLA-restricted, with HLA associations seemingly driven largely by CMV exposure. Broadly in line with IMGT annotations, most TCR beta V segments showed up in productive rearrangements about 87% or about 30% of the time in an earlier analysis of several hundred of the donors. In a later analysis, the rate of TCR association differed among HLA loci, with DRB1 alleles having the most associated TCRs and HLA-C alleles having the fewest. Sequencing depth was assumed to be roughly uniform across donors in the presence/absence analyses, though that assumption may not hold. Across donors, most TCR sequences were observed very rarely, whereas some public TCRs were present in many individuals. When HLA alleles, especially DR and DQ, strongly co-occurred, attributing TCR associations to individual alleles was difficult. A later analysis reported that several top co-occurrence clusters appeared linked to parvovirus B19, influenza, CMV and Epstein-Barr virus. In a later genetic analysis, a missense DCLRE1C variant was associated with V-gene and J-gene trimming of TCR beta chains, and the association was replicated in an independent cohort. At a false discovery rate of 0.05, a later analysis linked approximately 18,000 TCR beta sequences to specific HLA alleles. Because counts were too low, 15 or so rarely observed V segments, including chromosome 9 orphons, were excluded from the earlier analysis of several hundred of the donors. In a later analysis, HLA-associated TCR beta chains were found to be more clonally expanded and to have lower generation probabilities than equally common non-associated chains. In the study, some 180 TCR beta chains were listed as associated with cytomegalovirus. In this cohort, only TCR beta chains were sequenced, and detectable features were limited by the absence of alpha or paired-chain data.

Remarks on this clone: Its target antigen remains unknown. No much larger clone is present one base from it, and per-base qualities are unavailable.

In total, approximately 610 healthy bone marrow donors made up the cohort. All cohort members were sampled while nominally healthy, although unrecorded immune exposures were likely present. The donor was CMV seronegative and belonged to the group of more than 300 seronegative cohort members. Each donor provided a peripheral blood sample, and peripheral blood mononuclear cells were used for TCR beta sequencing. Genomic DNA extraction from the blood cell samples was performed with the Qiagen DNeasy Blood Extraction Kit. The method behind the library was the immunoSEQ multiplex PCR assay. For the multiplex PCR, a mixture combining 60 forward primers for TCR Vbeta segments and 13 reverse primers for TCR Jbeta segments was used. The CDR3 region of rearranged TCR beta genes was amplified from genomic DNA with a multiplex PCR assay. Amplified TCR beta libraries were sequenced as 87-base-pair reads on the Illumina HiSeq System. In the source study's methods: A later analysis counted tens of millions of unique TCR beta chains across the roughly 700 repertoires, and some 11 million of these chains were shared by at least two donors. Raw reads were error-corrected and collapsed into unique sequences by a nearest-neighbor algorithm in which closely related sequences were merged to remove PCR and sequencing errors. CDR3 sequences were aligned to IMGT reference sequences to assign V, D and J gene segments. Each retained sequence needed at least a six-nucleotide match to both a V gene segment and a J gene segment. A rearrangement counted as productive if the CDR3 had no stop codons and remained in frame with V and J, and every other rearrangement counted as non-productive. Following IMGT convention, CDR3 was defined as the stretch from the second conserved V-encoded cysteine up to the conserved J-encoded phenylalanine. The earlier analysis of some 600 of the donors excluded sequences that lacked an unambiguous match to a single V gene segment. An earlier analysis of fewer than 750 of the donors called V segments functional above 56.7% productive rearrangements and segregating when the between-donor standard deviation exceeded 5%. A statistical classification framework was built to diagnose cytomegalovirus status from the catalog of TCR beta chain sequences. In a later analysis, TCR nucleotide sequences were compared against IMGT/GENE-DB human TR gene sequences so that V and J genes could be assigned. The TCRdist pipeline was used in a later analysis to assign CDR3 sequences and most-parsimonious VDJ recombination scenarios. In a later analysis, every TCR beta chain was defined by the combination of its CDR3 amino acid sequence and its V-gene family, and reads without a unique V-gene family were dropped. As a way to deal with suspected cross-contamination and a sequencing artifact, a later analysis dropped 500 to 700 nucleotide sequences that were highly shared and had low generation probability. A later analysis calculated a clonal expansion index for each public chain from normalized within-repertoire ranks of inferred template counts. In a later analysis, generation probabilities were computed using a VDJ recombination model fitted to out-of-frame rearrangements, and the results were checked against IGoR. Hypergeometric tests were used in a later analysis to score TCR-TCR, TCR-HLA and TCR-CMV co-occurrence, with a repertoire-size bias correction applied to the TCR pairs. False discovery rates were estimated in a later analysis by permuting HLA or CMV assignments 20 times. In a later analysis, co-occurring TCRs were grouped using DBSCAN, and TCRdist sequence similarity was added for clustering within HLA-allele-positive subsets. For co-occurrence clustering, repertoires with fewer than 30,000 or more than 120,000 public chains were excluded, along with four to six repertoires with anomalous nucleotide sharing. This is the immuneACCESS table as TCRdb keeps it, with only in-frame sequences that have V and J called. A part of the clones is gone; compared with another copy, unresolved V genes explain less than half, and the rest is unexplained. The V and J calls and clone size were taken over from that table, and D and trimming were inferred from the DNA. Counted in this sample were approximately 90,000 clones; approximately 71% of them appeared once. The ten biggest clones cover roughly 2% of the sample.

Trimming leaves V shorter by 5 bases and J shorter by 5 bases, with the junction holding 5 bases beyond the gene matches. In the germline V gene (reference sequence), CDR1 corresponds to MNHEY and CDR2 to SMNVEV. The CDR3 spans 13 residues, from the cysteine through the phenylalanine. Only the CDR3 region is kept as DNA, spanning 39 bases read in frame from base 1. The receptor was isolated from a man aged 35 to 55 in good health and CMV-seronegative. The sequenced material came from PBMCs. This receptor chain uses TRBV27 and TRBJ2-7, with 8 bases aligning to TRBD1. The CDR3 corresponds to CASSEGQVNEQYF. The DNA sequence is given as TGTGCCAGCAGTGAGGGACAGGTGAACGAGCAGTACTTC.